This T cell receptor (beta chain) comes out of a study of T cell responses to AZD1222 COVID-19 vaccine. Method: immunoSEQ multiplex PCR; TCRdb's copy keeps in-frame clones and lacks some. The sample comprises 150,000 to 200,000 clones, around nine tenths of which are singletons, and roughly 1.1% rests with the top ten. The CDR3 consists of 14 residues. Germline loops: CDR1 SGDLS, CDR2 YYNGEE. The V gene lost 3 bases and the J gene lost 4 bases, with 10 bases spanning the gap. A single count supports this clone. Pooling of second doses given at about 4 or about 12 weeks was done. The clonotype originates from an adult who received the AZD1222 COVID-19 vaccine. Sequencing was performed on peripheral blood, taken 28 days after the second AZD1222 dose. The chain links TRBV9 to TRBJ2-2; no clear D. In DNA, the CDR3 is TGTGCCAGCAGCGCTACCTTCGGCACCGGGGAGCTGTTTTTT. Translated: CASSATFGTGELFF.